The present T cell receptor beta chain was sequenced within a study of tumor-infiltrating lymphocytes in primary liver carcinoma. Study summary: The patient population consisted of men and women between 30 and 69 years of age. About 3.65 to 7.13 million productive TCRbeta reads were obtained from the samples, with similar numbers across tissue types. Broader study findings: A significantly higher top-250-clone fraction was recorded for tumors than for blood (p = 0.039).

Unsorted whole blood supplied the blood RNA, and germline DNA was isolated too. The input was approximately 500 ng total RNA; TCR beta cDNA was made from it with a constant-region primer. ARM-PCR, slightly modified, supplied the TCR beta libraries through three nested multiplex PCR rounds. TRBV1-TRBV30 forward primers paired with a C-beta reverse primer were used in the first two PCR rounds, which ran roughly 11 cycles each. TCRdb analysed the multiplex PCR reads with MiXCR anew, one entry per CDR3 protein. The sample has 300,000 to 350,000 distinct CDR3 sequences; approximately 54% are singletons. Points on this clonotype: Its antigen is unknown.

V shed 6 bases, J shed 7 bases, and the junction held 8 bases outside the gene matches. The V gene's germline CDR1 is MNHEY and CDR2 SVGEGT. The CDR3 extends over 13 amino acids. This receptor was identified in a woman aged 30 to 39 with primary liver carcinoma and hepatitis B virus infection. This rearrangement joins TRBV6-2 or TRBV6-3 to TRBJ1-1, with 7 nucleotides matching TRBD1. Sequences were obtained from peripheral blood. CDR3 loop: CASSRTGAIEAFF. CDR3 bases: TGTGCCAGCAGCCGAACAGGGGCGATTGAAGCTTTCTTT.